The 6 T cell receptor beta chains below come from one sample, sequenced in a study of cytomegalovirus exposure and HLA in healthy donors. 13 Jbeta primers and 60 Vbeta primers were used for the PCR. The data were produced by immunoSEQ multiplex PCR, yet TCRdb's version contains in-frame clones alone and is incomplete. The data contain around 100,000 clones, around 66% of them singletons. Material for sequencing was PBMCs. The receptors derive from a woman aged 50 to 60 in good health and CMV-seronegative.

The V call is TRBV6-5, the J call TRBJ2-7; D perhaps matches TRBD2 (6 bases). This CDR3 region has 16 residues. The ends were cut back, 2 bases at V and 3 bases at J, with 17 bases in the middle. Germline V gene sequence: CDR1 MNHEY, CDR2 SVGAGI. This chain's CDR3 is CASSYGPPGRDYEQYF. The CDR3 DNA reads as TGTGCCAGCAGTTACGGCCCCCCGGGGCGGGACTACGAGCAGTACTTC.

The V and J genes are TRBV7-2 and TRBJ2-3, with 9 bases aligning to TRBD2. Germline V CDR1 and CDR2: SGHTA, FQGNSA. With 5 bases clipped from V and 2 bases from J, the junction kept 5 bases outside the gene matches. This CDR3 has 15 residues. The CDR3, as DNA: TGTGCCAGCAGCCCAGCGGGGGGCTACACAGATACGCAGTATTTT. Translation: CASSPAGGYTDTQYF.

The chain couples TRBV4-2 to TRBJ2-1; TRBD2 might be the D (5 bases). Germline values: CDR1 LGHNA, CDR2 YNFKEQ. The CDR3 sequence is 14 residues long. Trimming pared 0 bases from V and 8 bases from J, leaving 11 bases between. In DNA form, the CDR3 reads TGTGCCAGCAGCCAAGATCGGCTAGCTGATGAGCAGTTCTTC. This gives the protein CASSQDRLADEQFF.

This clone is termed medium-sized. The rearrangement links TRBV25-1 to TRBJ1-5, with TRBD1 as a possible D gene (5 bases). CDR1 is MGHDK and CDR2 is SYGVNS in the germline V gene. Trimming removed 2 bases from V and 2 bases from J, with 13 bases in between. This CDR3 spans 16 amino acids. CDR3 sequence (DNA): TGTGCCAGCAGTGAAACCGCGGAAGGGGGCAATCAGCCCCAGCATTTT. Amino acid sequence: CASSETAEGGNQPQHF. Complete variable domain (other parts from reference TRBV25-1 and TRBJ1-5): EADIYQTPRYLVIGTGKKITLECSQTMGHDKMYWYQQDPGMELHLIHYSYGVNSTEKGDLSSESTVSRIRTEHFPLTLESARPSHTSQYLCASSETAEGGNQPQHFGDGTRLSIL.

The chain is built from TRBV29-1 and TRBJ2-7, with D perhaps TRBD1 (6 bases). The CDR3 sequence is 14 residues long. Trimming removed 1 base from V and 2 bases from J, with 12 bases in between. The germline gives CDR1 SQVTM, CDR2 ANQGSEA. The DNA for the CDR3 is TGCAGCGTTGAAGGAGGGGACAAGACCTACGAGCAGTACTTC. Translated, it gives CSVEGGDKTYEQYF.

The chain has TRBV5-1 and TRBJ2-2; 7 nucleotides match TRBD2. Per the germline V gene, CDR1 is SGHRS and CDR2 is YFSETQ. The CDR3 sequence is 15 residues long. V lost 0 bases and J lost 3; bases outside the gene matches: 2. This CDR3 reads CASSLVAGDTGELFF. CDR3 in DNA: TGCGCCAGCAGCTTGGTAGCGGGCGACACCGGGGAGCTGTTTTTT.